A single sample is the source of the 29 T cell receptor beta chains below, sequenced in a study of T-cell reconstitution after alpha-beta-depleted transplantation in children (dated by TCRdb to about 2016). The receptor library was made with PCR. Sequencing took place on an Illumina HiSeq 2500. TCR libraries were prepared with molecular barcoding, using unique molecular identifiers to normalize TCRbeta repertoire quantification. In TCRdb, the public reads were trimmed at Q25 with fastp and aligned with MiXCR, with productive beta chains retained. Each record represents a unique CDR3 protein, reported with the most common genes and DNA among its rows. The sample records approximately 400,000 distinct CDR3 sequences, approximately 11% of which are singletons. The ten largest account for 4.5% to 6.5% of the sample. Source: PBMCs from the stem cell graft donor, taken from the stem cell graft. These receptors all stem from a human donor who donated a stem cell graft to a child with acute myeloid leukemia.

The chain's CDR3 is CASSLASRLEAFF. The CDR3 region has the DNA TGTGCCAGCAGCTTAGCGTCGAGGCTTGAAGCTTTCTTT. The chain joins TRBV7-9 to TRBJ1-1; D is undetermined. This CDR3 has 13 residues. Per germline, CDR1 SEHNR and CDR2 FQNEAQ (reference sequence). Trimming left V 0 bases short and J 7 bases short, with 9 bases between.

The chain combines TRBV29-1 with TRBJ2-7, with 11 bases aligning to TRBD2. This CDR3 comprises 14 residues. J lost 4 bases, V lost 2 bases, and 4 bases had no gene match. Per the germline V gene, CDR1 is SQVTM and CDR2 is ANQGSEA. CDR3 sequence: CSVELASGRYEQYF. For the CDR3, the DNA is TGCAGCGTTGAACTGGCTAGCGGGAGGTACGAGCAGTACTTC.

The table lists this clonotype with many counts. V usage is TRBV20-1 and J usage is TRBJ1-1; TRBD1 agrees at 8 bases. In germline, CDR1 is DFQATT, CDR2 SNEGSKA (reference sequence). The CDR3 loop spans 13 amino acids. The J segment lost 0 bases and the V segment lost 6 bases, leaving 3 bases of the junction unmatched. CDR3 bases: TGCAGTGCGCGACAGGGGATGAACACTGAAGCTTTCTTT. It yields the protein CSARQGMNTEAFF.

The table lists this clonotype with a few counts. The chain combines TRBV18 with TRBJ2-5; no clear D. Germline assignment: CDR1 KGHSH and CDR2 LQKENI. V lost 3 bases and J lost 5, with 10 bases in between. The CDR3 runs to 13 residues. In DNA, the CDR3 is TGTGCCAGCTCACCTACCATACAGGAGACCCAGTACTTC. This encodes CASSPTIQETQYF.

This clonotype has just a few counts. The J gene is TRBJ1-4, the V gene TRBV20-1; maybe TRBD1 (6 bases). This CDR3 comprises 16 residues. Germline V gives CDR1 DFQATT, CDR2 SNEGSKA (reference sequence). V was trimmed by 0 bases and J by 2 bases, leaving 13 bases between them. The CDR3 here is CSARDLQGVTNEKLFF. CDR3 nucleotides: TGCAGTGCTAGAGATTTACAGGGAGTTACTAATGAAAAACTGTTTTTT.

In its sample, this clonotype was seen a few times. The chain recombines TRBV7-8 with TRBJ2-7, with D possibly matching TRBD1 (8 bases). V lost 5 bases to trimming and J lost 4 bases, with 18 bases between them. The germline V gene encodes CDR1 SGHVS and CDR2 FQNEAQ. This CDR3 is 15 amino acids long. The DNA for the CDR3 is TGTGCCAGCAGCCCAGGGGGGGACAGGACTTACGAGCAGTACTTC. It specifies CASSPGGDRTYEQYF.

Written as DNA, the CDR3 is TGTGCCAGCAGTTTAGTCGGGAGGGCAGGTGAGCAGTTCTTC. Amino acid sequence: CASSLVGRAGEQFF. The V gene is TRBV27, the J gene TRBJ2-1; 8 positions match TRBD2. In germline, CDR1 is MNHEY, CDR2 SMNVEV (reference sequence). Losses at the gene ends were 2 bases for V and 9 bases for J; bases not matched to a gene: 6. This CDR3 has 14 residues.

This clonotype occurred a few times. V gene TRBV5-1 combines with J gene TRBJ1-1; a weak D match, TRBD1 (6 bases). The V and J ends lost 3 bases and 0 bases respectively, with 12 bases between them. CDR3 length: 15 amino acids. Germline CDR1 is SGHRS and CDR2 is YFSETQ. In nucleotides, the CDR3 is TGCGCCAGCAGCTCCGGACAGATAATGAACACTGAAGCTTTCTTT. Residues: CASSSGQIMNTEAFF.

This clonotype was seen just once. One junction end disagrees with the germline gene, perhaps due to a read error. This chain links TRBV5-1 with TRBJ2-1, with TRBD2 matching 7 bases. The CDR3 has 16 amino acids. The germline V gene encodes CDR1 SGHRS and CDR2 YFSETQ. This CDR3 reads CASSLTAGSSYNEHFF. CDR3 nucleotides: TGCGCCAGCAGCTTGACAGCGGGGAGCTCCTACAATGAGCATTTCTTC.

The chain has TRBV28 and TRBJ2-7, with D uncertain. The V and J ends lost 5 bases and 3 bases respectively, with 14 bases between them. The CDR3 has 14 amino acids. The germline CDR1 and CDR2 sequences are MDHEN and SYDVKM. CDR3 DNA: TGTGCCAGCAGTGATCAATCTCGATACTACGAGCAGTACTTC. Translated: CASSDQSRYYEQYF.

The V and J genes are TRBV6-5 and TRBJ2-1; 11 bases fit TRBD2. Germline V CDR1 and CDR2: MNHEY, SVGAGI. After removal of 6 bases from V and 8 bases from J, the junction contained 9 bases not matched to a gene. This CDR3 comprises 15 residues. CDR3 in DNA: TGTGCCAGCAGCCTTACTAGCGGGGGTGGGTATGAGCAGTTCTTC. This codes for CASSLTSGGGYEQFF.

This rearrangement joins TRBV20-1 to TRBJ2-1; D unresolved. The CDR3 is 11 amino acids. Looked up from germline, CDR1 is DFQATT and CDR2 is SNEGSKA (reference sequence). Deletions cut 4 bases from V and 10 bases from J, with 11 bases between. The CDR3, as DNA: TGCAGTGCTACCCTTCGGGCGGAGCAGTTCTTC. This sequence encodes CSATLRAEQFF.

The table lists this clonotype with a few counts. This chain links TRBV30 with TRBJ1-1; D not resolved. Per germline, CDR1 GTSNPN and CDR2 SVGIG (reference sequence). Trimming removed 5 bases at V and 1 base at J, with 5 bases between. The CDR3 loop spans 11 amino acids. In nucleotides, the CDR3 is TGTGCCTGGGGGCAGAACACTGAAGCTTTCTTT. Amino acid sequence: CAWGQNTEAFF. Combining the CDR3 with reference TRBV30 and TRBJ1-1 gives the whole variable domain SQTIHQWPATLVQPVGSPLSLECTVEGTSNPNLYWYRQAAGRGLQLLFYSVGIGQISSEVPQNLSASRPQDRQFILSSKKLLLSDSGFYLCAWGQNTEAFFGQGTRLTVV.

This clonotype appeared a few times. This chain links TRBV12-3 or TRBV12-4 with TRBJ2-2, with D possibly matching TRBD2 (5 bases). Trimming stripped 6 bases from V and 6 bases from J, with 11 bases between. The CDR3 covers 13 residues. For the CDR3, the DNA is TGTGCCAGCAGGACCGACTATTCCGGGGAGCTGTTTTTT. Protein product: CASRTDYSGELFF.

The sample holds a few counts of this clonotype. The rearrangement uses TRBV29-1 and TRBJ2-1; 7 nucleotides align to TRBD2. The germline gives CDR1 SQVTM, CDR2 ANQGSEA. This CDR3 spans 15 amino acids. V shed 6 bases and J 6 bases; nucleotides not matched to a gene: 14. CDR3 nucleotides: TGCAGCGTGGCTGGCGGCGGGAGACTGGGCAATGAGCAGTTCTTC. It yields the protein CSVAGGGRLGNEQFF.

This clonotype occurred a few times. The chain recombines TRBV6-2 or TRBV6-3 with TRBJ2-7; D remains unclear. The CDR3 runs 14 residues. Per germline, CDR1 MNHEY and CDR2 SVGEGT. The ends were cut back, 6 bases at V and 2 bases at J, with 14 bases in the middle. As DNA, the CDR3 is TGTGCCAGCAGGCCTTCCGGTCGGACCTACGAGCAGTACTTC. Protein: CASRPSGRTYEQYF.

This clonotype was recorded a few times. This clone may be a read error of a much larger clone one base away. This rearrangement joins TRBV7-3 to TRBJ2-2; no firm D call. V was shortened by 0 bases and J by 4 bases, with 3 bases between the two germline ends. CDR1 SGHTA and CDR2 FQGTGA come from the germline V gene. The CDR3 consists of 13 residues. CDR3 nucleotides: TGTGCCAGCAGCTTAACTACCACCGGGGAGCTGTTTTTT. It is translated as CASSLTTTGELFF.

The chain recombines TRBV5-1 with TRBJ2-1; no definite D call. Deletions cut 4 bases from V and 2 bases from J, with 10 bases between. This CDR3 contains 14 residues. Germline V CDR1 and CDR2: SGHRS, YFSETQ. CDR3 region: CASSPDTTYNEQFF. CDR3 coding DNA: TGCGCCAGCAGCCCTGACACTACCTACAATGAGCAGTTCTTC.

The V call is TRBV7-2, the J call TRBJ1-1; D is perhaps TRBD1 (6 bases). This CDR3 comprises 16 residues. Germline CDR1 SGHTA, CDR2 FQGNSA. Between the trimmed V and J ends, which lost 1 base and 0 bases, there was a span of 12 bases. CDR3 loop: CASSLVGRGMNTEAFF. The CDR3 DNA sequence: TGTGCCAGCAGCTTAGTTGGAAGGGGGATGAACACTGAAGCTTTCTTT.

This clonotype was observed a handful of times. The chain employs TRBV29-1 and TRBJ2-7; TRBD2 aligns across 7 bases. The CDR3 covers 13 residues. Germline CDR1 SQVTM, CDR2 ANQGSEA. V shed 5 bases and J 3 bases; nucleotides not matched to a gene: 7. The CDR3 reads CSVSSGIRYEQYF. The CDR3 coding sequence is TGCAGCGTTTCGAGCGGGATACGCTACGAGCAGTACTTC.

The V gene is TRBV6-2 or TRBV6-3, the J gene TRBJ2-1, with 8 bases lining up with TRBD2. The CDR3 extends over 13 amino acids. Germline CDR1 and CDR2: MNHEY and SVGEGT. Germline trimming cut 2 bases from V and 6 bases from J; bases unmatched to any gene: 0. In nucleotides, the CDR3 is TGTGCCAGCAGTTACACTAGCGGCAATGAGCAGTTCTTC. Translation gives CASSYTSGNEQFF.

The CDR3 coding sequence is TGTGCCAGCAGTTATGATCAGGGGTTGGGTCAGCCCCAGCATTTT. Translation gives CASSYDQGLGQPQHF. The chain joins TRBV5-8 to TRBJ1-5; D perhaps matches TRBD1 (6 bases). The CDR3 spans 15 residues. V was pared by 5 bases and J by 6 bases, with 18 bases between. CDR1 and CDR2 (germline): SGHTS, YDEGEE.

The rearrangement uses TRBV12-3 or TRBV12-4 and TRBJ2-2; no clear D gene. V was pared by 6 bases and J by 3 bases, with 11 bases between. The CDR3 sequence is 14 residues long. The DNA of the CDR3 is TGTGCCAGCAGCCCCGACACTCACACCGGGGAGCTGTTTTTT. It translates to CASSPDTHTGELFF.

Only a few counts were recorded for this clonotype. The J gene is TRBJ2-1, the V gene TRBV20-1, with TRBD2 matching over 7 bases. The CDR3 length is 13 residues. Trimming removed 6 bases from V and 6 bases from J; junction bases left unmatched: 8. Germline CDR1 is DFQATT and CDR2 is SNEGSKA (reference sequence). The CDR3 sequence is CSAPPAGVNEQFF. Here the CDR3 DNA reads TGCAGTGCCCCCCCTGCGGGGGTCAATGAGCAGTTCTTC.

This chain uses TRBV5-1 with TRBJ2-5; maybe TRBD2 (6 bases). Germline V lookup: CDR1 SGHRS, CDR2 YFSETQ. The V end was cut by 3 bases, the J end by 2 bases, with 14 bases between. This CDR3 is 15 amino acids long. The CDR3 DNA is TGCGCCAGCAGCTGGCGGGCTAGCGCTCAAGAGACCCAGTACTTC. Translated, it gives CASSWRASAQETQYF. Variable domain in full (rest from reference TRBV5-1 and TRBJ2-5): KAGVTQTPRYLIKTRGQQVTLSCSPISGHRSVSWYQQTPGQGLQFLFEYFSETQRNKGNFPGRFSGRQFSNSRSEMNVSTLELGDSALYLCASSWRASAQETQYFGPGTRLLVL.

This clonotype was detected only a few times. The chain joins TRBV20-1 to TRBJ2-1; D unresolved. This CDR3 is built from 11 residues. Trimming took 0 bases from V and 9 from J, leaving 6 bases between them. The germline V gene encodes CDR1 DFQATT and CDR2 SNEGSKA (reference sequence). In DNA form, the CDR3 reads TGCAGTGCTAGAGAGCGGAGTGAGCAGTTCTTC. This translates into CSARERSEQFF.

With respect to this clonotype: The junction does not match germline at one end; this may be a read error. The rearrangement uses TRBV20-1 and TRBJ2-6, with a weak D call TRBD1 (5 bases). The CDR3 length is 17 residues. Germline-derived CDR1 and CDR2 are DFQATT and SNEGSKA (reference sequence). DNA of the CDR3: TGCTGTGCTAGAGATGGGGCAGGTGTCTCTGGGGCCAACGTCCTGACTTTC. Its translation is CCARDGAGVSGANVLTF.

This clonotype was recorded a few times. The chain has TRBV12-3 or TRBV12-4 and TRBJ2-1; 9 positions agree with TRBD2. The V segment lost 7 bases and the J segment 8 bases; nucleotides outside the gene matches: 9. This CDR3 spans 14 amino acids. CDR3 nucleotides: TGTGCCAGCAAAGTAGCGGGAGCGAGGGATGAGCAGTTCTTC. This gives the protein CASKVAGARDEQFF.

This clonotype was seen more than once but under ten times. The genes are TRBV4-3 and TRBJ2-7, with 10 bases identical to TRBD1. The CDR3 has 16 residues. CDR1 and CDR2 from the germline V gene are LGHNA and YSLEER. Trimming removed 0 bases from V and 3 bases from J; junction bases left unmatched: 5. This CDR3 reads CASSQDLWDRGYEQYF. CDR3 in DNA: TGCGCCAGCAGCCAAGATCTATGGGACAGGGGCTACGAGCAGTACTTC.